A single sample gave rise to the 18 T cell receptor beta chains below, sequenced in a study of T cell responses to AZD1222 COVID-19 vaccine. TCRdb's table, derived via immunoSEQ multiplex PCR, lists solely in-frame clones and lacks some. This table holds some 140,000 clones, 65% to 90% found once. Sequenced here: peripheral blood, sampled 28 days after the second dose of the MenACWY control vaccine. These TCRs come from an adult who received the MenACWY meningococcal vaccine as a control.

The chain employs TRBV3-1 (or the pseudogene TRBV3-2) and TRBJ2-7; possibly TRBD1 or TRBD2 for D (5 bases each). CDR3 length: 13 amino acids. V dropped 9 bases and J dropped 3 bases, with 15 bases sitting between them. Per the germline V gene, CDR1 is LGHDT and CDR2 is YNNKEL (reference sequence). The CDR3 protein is CASSRGTDYEQYV. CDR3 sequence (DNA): TGTGCCAGTTCCCGGGGCACAGACTACGAGCAGTACGTC.

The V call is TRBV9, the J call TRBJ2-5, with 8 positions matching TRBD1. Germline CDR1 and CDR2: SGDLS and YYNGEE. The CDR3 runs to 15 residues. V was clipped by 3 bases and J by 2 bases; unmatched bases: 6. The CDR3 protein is CASSAGTGKQETQYF. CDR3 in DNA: TGTGCCAGCAGCGCAGGGACAGGCAAGCAAGAGACCCAGTACTTC.

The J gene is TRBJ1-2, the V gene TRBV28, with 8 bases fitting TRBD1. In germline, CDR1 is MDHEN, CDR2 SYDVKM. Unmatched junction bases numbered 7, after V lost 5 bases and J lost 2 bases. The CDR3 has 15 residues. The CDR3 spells CASSPYGQGNYGYTF. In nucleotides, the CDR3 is TGTGCCAGCAGTCCCTACGGACAGGGCAACTATGGCTACACCTTC.

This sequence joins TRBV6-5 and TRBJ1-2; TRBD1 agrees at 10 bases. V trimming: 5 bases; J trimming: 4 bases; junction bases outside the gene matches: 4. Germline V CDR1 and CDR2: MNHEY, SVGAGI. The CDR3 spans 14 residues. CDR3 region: CASSRDRGLYGYTF. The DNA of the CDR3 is TGTGCCAGCAGTCGCGACAGGGGGCTCTATGGCTACACCTTC.

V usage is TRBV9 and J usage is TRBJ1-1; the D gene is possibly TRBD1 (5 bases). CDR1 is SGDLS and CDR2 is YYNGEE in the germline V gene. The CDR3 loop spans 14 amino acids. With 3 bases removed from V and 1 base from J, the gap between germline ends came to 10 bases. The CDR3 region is CASSAVGGNTEAFF. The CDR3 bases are TGTGCCAGCAGCGCCGTGGGGGGGAACACTGAAGCTTTCTTT.

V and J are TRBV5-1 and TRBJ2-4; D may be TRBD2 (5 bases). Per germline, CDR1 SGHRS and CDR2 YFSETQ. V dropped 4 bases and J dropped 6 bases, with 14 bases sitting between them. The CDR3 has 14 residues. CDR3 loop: CASSQTTTRNIQYF. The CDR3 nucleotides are TGCGCCAGCAGCCAGACTACTACTAGAAACATTCAGTACTTC.

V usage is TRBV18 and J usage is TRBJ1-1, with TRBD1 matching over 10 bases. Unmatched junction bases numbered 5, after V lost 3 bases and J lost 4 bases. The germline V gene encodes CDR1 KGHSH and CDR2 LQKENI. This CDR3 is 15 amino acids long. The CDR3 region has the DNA TGTGCCAGCTCACCTGAGGGACAGGGGCCCACTGAAGCTTTCTTT. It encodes CASSPEGQGPTEAFF.

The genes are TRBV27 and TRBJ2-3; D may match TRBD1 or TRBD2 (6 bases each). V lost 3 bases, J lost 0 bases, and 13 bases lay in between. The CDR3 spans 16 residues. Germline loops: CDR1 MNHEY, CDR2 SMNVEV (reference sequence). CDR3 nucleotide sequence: TGTGCCAGCAGTTTCTCAACAGGGACTAGCACAGATACGCAGTATTTT. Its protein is CASSFSTGTSTDTQYF.

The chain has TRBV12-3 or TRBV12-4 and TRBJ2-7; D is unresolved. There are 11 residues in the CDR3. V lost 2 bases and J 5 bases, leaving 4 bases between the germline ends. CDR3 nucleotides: TGTGCCAGCAGTTTAATCGACGAGCAGTACTTC. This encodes CASSLIDEQYF.

CDR3 bases: TGTGCCAGCAGCGCGGTAGTAGGAGCGGGAGAAGACAATGAGCAGTTCTTC. Translation gives CASSAVVGAGEDNEQFF. This chain joins TRBV9 and TRBJ2-1; 8 bases are a match to TRBD2. Losses at the gene ends were 3 bases for V and 5 bases for J; bases not matched to a gene: 13. CDR3 length: 17 residues. Germline CDR1 SGDLS, CDR2 YYNGEE.

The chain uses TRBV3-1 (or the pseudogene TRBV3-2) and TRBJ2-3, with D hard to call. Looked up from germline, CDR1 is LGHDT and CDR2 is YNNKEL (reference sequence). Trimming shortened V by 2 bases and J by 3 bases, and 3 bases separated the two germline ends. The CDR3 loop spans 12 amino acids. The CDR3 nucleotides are TGTGCCAGCAGCCAAACAACAGATACGCAGTATTTT. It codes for CASSQTTDTQYF.

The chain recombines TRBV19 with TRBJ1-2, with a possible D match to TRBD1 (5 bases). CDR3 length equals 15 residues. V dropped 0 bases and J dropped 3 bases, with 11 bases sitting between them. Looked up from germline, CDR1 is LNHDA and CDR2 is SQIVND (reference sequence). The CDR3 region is CASSIDLRGHYGYTF. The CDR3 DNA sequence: TGTGCCAGTAGTATAGATCTCCGGGGACACTATGGCTACACCTTC.

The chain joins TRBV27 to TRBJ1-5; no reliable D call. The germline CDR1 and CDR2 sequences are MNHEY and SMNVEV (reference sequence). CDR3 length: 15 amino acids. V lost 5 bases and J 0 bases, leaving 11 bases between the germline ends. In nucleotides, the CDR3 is TGTGCCAGCAGTCCAAAGTCCGTTAGCAATCAGCCCCAGCATTTT. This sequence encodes CASSPKSVSNQPQHF.

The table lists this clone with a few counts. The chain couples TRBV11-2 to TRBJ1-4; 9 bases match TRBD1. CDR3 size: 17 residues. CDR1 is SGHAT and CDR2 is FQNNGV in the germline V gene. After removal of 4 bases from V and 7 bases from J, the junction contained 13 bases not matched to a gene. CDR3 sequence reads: CASSYSGTGIWGEKLFF. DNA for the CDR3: TGTGCCAGCAGCTACTCCGGGACAGGGATTTGGGGTGAAAAACTGTTTTTT. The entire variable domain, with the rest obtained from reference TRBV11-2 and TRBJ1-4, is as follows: EAGVAQSPRYKIIEKRQSVAFWCNPISGHATLYWYQQILGQGPKLLIQFQNNGVVDDSQLPKDRFSAERLKGVDSTLKIQPAKLEDSAVYLCASSYSGTGIWGEKLFFGSGTQLSVL.

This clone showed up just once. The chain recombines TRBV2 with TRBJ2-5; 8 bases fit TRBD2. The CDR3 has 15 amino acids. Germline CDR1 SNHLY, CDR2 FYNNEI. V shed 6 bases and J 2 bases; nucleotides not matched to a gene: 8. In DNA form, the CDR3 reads TGTGCCAGCAGAGCCCTCCCGGGGGGGCAAGAGACCCAGTACTTC. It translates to CASRALPGGQETQYF.

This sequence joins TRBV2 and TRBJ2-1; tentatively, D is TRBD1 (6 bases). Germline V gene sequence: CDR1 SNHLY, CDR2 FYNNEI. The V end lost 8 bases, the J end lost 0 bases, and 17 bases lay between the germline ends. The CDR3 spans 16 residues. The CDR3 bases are TGTGCCAGCCTCAGGTTTAGGGGGACCTCCTACAATGAGCAGTTCTTC. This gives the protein CASLRFRGTSYNEQFF.

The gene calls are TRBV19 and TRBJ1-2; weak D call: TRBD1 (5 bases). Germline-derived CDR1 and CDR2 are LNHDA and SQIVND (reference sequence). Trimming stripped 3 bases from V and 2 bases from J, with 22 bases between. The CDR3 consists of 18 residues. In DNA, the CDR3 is TGTGCCAGTAGTATTTCTAGGCCAGGGAGAGGGGAGAACTATGGCTACACCTTC. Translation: CASSISRPGRGENYGYTF.

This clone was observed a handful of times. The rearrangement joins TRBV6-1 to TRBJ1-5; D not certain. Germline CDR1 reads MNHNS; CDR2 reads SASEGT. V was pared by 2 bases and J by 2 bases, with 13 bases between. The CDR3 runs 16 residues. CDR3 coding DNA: TGTGCCAGCAGTGAACACCCCGGGCAGGGCAATCAGCCCCAGCATTTT. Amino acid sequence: CASSEHPGQGNQPQHF.